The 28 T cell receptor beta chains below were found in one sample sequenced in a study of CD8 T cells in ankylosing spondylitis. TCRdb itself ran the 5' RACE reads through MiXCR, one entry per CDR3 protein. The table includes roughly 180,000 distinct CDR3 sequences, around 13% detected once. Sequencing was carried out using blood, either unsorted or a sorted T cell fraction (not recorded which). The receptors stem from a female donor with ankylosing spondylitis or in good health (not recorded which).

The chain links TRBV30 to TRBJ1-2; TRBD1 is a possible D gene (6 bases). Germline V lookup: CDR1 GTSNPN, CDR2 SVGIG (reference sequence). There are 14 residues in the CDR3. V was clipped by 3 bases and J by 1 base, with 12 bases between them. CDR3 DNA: TGTGCCTGGAGGGGGGGCAGAATTAACTATGGCTACACCTTC. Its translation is CAWRGGRINYGYTF.

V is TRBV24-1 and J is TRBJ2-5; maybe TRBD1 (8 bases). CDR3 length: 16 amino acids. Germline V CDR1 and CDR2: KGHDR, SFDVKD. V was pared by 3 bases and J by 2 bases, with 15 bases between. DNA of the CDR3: TGTGCCACCAGTGATCCCACACAGGGGGGGCAAGAGACCCAGTACTTC. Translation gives CATSDPTQGGQETQYF.

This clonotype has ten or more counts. The CDR3 DNA reads as TGTGCCAGCAGTTTTGGCTTCAATCAGCCCCAGCATTTT. Its translation: CASSFGFNQPQHF. This chain joins TRBV12-3 or TRBV12-4 and TRBJ1-5; D is unresolved. This CDR3 comprises 13 residues. Trimming pared 3 bases from V and 3 bases from J, leaving 6 bases between.

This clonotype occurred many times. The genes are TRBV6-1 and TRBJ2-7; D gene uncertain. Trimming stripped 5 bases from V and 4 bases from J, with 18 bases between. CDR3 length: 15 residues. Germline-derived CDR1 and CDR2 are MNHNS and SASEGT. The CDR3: CASSPVGSPAYEQYF. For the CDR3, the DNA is TGTGCCAGCAGTCCCGTGGGCTCACCGGCTTACGAGCAGTACTTC.

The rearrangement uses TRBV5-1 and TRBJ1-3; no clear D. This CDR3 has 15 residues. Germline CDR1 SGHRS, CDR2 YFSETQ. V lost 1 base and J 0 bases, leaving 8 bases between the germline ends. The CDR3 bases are TGCGCCAGCAGCTTGAAAGGCCCCTCTGGAAACACCATATATTTT. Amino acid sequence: CASSLKGPSGNTIYF. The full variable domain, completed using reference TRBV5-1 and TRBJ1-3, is KAGVTQTPRYLIKTRGQQVTLSCSPISGHRSVSWYQQTPGQGLQFLFEYFSETQRNKGNFPGRFSGRQFSNSRSEMNVSTLELGDSALYLCASSLKGPSGNTIYFGEGSWLTVV.

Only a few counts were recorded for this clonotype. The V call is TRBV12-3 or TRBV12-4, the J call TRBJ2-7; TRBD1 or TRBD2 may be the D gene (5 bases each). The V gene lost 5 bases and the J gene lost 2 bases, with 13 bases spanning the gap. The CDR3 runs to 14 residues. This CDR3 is CASSVGTLTYEQYF. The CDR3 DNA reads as TGTGCCAGCAGTGTCGGGACGTTAACCTACGAGCAGTACTTC.

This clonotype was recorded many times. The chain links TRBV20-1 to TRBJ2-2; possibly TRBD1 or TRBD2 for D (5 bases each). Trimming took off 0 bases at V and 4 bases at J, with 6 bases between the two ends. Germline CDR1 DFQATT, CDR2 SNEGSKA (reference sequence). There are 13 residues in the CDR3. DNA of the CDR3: TGCAGTGCTAGAGAGGGGGTCACCGGGGAGCTGTTTTTT. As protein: CSAREGVTGELFF.

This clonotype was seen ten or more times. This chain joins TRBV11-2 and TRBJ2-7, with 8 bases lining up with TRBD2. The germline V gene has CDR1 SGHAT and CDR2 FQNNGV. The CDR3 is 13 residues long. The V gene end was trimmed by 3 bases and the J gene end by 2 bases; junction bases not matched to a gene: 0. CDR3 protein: CASSFSGTYEQYF. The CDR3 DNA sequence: TGTGCCAGCAGCTTTAGCGGGACCTACGAGCAGTACTTC.

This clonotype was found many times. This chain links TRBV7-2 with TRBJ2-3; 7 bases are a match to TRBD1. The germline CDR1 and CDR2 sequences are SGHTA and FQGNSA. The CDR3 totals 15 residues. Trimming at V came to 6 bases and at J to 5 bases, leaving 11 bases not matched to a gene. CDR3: CASSPWQGVQDTQYF. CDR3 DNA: TGTGCCAGCAGTCCATGGCAGGGGGTTCAAGATACGCAGTATTTT.

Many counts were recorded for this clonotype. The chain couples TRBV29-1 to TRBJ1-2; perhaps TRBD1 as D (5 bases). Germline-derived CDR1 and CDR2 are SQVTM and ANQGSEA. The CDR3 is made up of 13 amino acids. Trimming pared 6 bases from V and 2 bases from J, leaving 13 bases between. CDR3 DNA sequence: TGCAGCGTGCGGGACTCACGAAACTATGGCTACACCTTC. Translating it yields CSVRDSRNYGYTF. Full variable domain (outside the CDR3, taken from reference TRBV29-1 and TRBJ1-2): SAVISQKPSRDICQRGTSLTIQCQVDSQVTMMFWYRQQPGQSLTLIATANQGSEATYESGFVIDKFPISRPNLTFSTLTVSNMSPEDSSIYLCSVRDSRNYGYTFGSGTRLTVV.

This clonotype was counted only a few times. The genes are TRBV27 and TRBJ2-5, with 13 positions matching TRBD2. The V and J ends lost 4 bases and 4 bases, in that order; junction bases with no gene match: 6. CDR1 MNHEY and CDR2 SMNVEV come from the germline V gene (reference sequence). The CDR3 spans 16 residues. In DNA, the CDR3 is TGTGCCAGCAGTTCCCGGACTAGCGGGAGAGTAGAGACCCAGTACTTC. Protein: CASSSRTSGRVETQYF.

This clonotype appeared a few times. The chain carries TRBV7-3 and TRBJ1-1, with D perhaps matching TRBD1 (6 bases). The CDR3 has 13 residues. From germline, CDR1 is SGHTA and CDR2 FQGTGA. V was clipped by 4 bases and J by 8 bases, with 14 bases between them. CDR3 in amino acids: CASSSTGSREAFF. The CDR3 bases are TGTGCCAGCAGCTCAACAGGGAGTCGAGAAGCTTTCTTT.

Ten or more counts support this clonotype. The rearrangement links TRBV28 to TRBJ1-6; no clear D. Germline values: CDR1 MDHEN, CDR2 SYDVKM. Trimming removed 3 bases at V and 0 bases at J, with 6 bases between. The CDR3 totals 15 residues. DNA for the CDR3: TGTGCCAGCAGTTTGCCGAGCTCCTATAATTCACCCCTCCACTTT. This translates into CASSLPSSYNSPLHF.

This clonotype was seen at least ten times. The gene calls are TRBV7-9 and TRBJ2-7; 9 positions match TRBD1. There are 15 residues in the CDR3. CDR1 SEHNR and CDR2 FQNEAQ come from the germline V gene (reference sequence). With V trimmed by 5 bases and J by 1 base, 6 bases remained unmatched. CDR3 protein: CASSETGGHSYEQYF. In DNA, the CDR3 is TGTGCCAGCAGCGAAACAGGGGGCCATTCCTACGAGCAGTACTTC. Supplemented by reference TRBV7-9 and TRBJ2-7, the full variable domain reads DTGVSQNPRHKITKRGQNVTFRCDPISEHNRLYWYRQTLGQGPEFLTYFQNEAQLEKSRLLSDRFSAERPKGSFSTLEIQRTEQGDSAMYLCASSETGGHSYEQYFGPGTRLTVT.

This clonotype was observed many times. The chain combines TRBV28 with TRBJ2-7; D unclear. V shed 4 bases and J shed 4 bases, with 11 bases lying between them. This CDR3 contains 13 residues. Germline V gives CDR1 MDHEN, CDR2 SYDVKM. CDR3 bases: TGTGCCAGCAGTTCTGCGTTGGATTACGAGCAGTACTTC. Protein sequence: CASSSALDYEQYF. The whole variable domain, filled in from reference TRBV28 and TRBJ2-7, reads DVKVTQSSRYLVKRTGEKVFLECVQDMDHENMFWYRQDPGLGLRLIYFSYDVKMKEKGDIPEGYSVSREKKERFSLILESASTNQTSMYLCASSSALDYEQYFGPGTRLTVT.

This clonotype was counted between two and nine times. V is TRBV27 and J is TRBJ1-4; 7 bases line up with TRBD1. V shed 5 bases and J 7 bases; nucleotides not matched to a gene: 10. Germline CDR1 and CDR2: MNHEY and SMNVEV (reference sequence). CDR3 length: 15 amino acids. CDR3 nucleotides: TGTGCCAGCAGTCGCCGGACAGGAGGGGGTGAAAAACTGTTTTTT. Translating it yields CASSRRTGGGEKLFF.

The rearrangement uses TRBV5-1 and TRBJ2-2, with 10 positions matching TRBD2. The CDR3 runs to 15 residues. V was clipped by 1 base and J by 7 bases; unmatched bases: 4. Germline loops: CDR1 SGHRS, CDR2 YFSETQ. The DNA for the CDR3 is TGCGCCAGCAGCTTGTCGCTAGCGGGAGACGGGGAGCTGTTTTTT. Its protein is CASSLSLAGDGELFF.

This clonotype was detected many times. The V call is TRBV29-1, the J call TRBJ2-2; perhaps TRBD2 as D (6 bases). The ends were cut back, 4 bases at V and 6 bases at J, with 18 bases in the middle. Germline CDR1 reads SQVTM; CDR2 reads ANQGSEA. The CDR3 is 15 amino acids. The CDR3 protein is CSVAPLASAAGELFF. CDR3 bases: TGCAGCGTTGCGCCTCTAGCTAGCGCTGCCGGGGAGCTGTTTTTT.

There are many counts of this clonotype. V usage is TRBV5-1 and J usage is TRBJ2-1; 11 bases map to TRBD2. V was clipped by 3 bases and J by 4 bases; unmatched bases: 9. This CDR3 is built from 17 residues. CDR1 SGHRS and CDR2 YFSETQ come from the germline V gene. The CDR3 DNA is TGCGCCAGCAGCTACCTTATAGCGGGAGGGAGGTACAATGAGCAGTTCTTC. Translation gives CASSYLIAGGRYNEQFF.

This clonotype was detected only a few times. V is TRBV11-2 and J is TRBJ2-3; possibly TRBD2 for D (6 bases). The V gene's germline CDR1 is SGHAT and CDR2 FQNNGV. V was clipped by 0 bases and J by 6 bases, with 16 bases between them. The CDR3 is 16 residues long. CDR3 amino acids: CASSLDPRGNWDTQYF. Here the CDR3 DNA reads TGTGCCAGCAGCTTAGACCCCCGGGGGAATTGGGATACGCAGTATTTT.

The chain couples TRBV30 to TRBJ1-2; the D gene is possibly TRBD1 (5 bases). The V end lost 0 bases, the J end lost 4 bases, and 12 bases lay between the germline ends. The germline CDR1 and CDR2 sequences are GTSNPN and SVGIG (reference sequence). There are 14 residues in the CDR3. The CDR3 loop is CAWSVGQGGYGYTF. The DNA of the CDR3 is TGTGCCTGGAGTGTGGGGCAGGGTGGCTATGGCTACACCTTC.

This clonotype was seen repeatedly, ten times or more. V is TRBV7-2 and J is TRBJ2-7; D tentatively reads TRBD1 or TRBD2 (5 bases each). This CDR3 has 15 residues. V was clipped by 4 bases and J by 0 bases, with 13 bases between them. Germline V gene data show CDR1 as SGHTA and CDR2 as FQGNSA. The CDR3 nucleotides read TGTGCCAGCAGCTATGTCCGGGGCCTCTCCTACGAGCAGTACTTC. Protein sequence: CASSYVRGLSYEQYF.

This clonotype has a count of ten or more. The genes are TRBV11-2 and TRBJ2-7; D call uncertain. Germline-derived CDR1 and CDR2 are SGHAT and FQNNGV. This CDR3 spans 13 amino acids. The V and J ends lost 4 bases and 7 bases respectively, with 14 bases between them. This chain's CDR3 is CASSYDWGGEQYF. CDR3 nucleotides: TGTGCCAGCAGCTACGACTGGGGTGGTGAGCAGTACTTC. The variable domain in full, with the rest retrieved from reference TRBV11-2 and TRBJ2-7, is EAGVAQSPRYKIIEKRQSVAFWCNPISGHATLYWYQQILGQGPKLLIQFQNNGVVDDSQLPKDRFSAERLKGVDSTLKIQPAKLEDSAVYLCASSYDWGGEQYFGPGTRLTVT.

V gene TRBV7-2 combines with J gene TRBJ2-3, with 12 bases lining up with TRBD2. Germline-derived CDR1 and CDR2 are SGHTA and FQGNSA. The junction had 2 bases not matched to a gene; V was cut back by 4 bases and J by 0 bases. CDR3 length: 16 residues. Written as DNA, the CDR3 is TGTGCCAGCAGCTCGGGGACTAGCGGGAGCACAGATACGCAGTATTTT. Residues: CASSSGTSGSTDTQYF.

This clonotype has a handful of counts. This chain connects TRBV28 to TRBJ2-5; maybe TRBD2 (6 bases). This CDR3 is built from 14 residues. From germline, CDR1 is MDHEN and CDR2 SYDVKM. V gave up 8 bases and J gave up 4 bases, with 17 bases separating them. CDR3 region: CASSGGPLGETQYF. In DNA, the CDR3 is TGTGCCAGCTCAGGAGGGCCCCTTGGAGAGACCCAGTACTTC.

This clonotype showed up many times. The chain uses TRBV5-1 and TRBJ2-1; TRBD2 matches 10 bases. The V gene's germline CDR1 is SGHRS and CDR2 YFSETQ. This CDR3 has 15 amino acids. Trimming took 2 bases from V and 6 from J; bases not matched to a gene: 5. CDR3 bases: TGCGCCAGCAGCTTACTAGCGGGATCCGGCAATGAGCAGTTCTTC. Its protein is CASSLLAGSGNEQFF.

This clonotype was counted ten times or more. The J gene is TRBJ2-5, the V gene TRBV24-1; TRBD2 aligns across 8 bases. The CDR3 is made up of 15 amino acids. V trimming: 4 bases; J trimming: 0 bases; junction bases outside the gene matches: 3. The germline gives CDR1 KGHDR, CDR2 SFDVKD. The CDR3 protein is CATSDTSGHQETQYF. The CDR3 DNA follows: TGTGCCACCAGTGACACTAGCGGCCACCAAGAGACCCAGTACTTC.

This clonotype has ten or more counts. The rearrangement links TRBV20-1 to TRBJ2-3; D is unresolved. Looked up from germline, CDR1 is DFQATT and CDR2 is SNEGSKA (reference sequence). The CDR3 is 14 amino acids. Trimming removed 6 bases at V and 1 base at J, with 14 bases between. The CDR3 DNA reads TGCAGTGCCCTAAGCCTAGTCCGCACAGATACGCAGTATTTT. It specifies CSALSLVRTDTQYF.